This is a list of T cell receptor beta chains from one sample in a study of cytomegalovirus exposure and HLA in healthy donors. The data were produced by immunoSEQ multiplex PCR, yet TCRdb's version contains in-frame clones alone and is incomplete. The table has about 140,000 clones, approximately 80% seen once. Sequenced: PBMCs. The receptors were sampled from a woman between 35 and 50 years old in good health and CMV-seronegative. CDR3s include the opening cysteine and the closing phenylalanine or tryptophan. The D gene is left open where the match is weak. Expanded clones get a size class; other rows say once, few or many, or leave the size out.

NA,TRBV4-1,once,TRBJ2-7,CASSFLTSGTEPYEQYF,TGCGCCAGCAGCTTCCTAACATCCGGGACTGAGCCTTACGAGCAGTACTTC
TRBD1,TRBV7-9,NA,TRBJ1-1,CASSFRTGAKNTEAFF,TGTGCCAGCAGCTTTAGGACAGGCGCCAAGAACACTGAAGCTTTCTTT
TRBD2,TRBV5-1,NA,TRBJ2-5,CASSPGTSVNQETQYF,TGCGCCAGCAGCCCCGGGACTAGCGTAAACCAAGAGACCCAGTACTTC
NA,TRBV5-1,NA,TRBJ1-4,CASSLGGRNAEKLFF,TGCGCCAGCAGCTTGGGGGGCCGTAACGCTGAAAAACTGTTTTTT
NA,TRBV7-9,NA,TRBJ2-3,CASSWSEFDYADTQYF,TGTGCCAGCAGCTGGTCCGAGTTCGATTATGCAGATACGCAGTATTTT
NA,TRBV4-3,NA,TRBJ1-4,CASSQDRAENEKLFF,TGCGCCAGCAGCCAAGACAGGGCTGAGAATGAAAAACTGTTTTTT
NA,TRBV2,NA,TRBJ2-1,CASSERGSRDEQFF,TGTGCCAGCAGTGAAAGGGGGTCGCGGGATGAGCAGTTCTTC
NA,TRBV5-6,NA,TRBJ1-2,CASSPPPRTVNYGYTF,TGTGCCAGCAGCCCGCCCCCCCGGACAGTAAACTATGGCTACACCTTC
NA,TRBV18,NA,TRBJ1-1,CASSPKDSGPAFF,TGTGCCAGCTCACCAAAGGACTCAGGACCAGCTTTCTTT
NA,TRBV7-6,NA,TRBJ2-7,CASSGQMGEQYF,TGTGCCAGCTCCGGACAGATGGGCGAGCAGTACTTC
NA,TRBV14,NA,TRBJ2-3,CASSPRVAARTDTQYF,TGTGCCAGCAGCCCGCGAGTAGCGGCGCGAACAGATACGCAGTATTTT
NA,TRBV6-1,NA,TRBJ1-2,CASRRTLDAYGYTF,TGTGCCAGCAGAAGGACACTCGACGCGTATGGCTACACCTTC
NA,TRBV29-1,NA,TRBJ1-4,CSVSQDNEKLFF,TGCAGCGTGTCCCAGGATAATGAAAAACTGTTTTTT
TRBD1,TRBV5-1,NA,TRBJ1-4,CASSLGTGGSTNEKLFF,TGCGCCAGCAGCTTGGGGACAGGGGGCTCTACTAATGAAAAACTGTTTTTT
TRBD2,TRBV5-4,NA,TRBJ2-2,CASSFLLAGANTGELFF,TGTGCCAGCAGCTTCCTGCTAGCGGGGGCGAACACCGGGGAGCTGTTTTTT
NA,TRBV7-9,NA,TRBJ1-1,CASSLGARGNTEAFF,TGTGCCAGCAGCTTAGGTGCGCGGGGGAACACTGAAGCTTTCTTT
NA,TRBV7-9,NA,TRBJ2-7,CASSDPPTGRWEQYF,TGTGCCAGCAGCGACCCCCCCACAGGACGTTGGGAGCAGTACTTC
NA,TRBV7-2,NA,TRBJ1-4,CASSLVSTATNEKLFF,TGTGCCAGCAGCTTAGTTTCGACAGCAACTAATGAAAAACTGTTTTTT
TRBD1,TRBV4-1,NA,TRBJ2-7,CASSQERLGQGAREQYF,TGCGCCAGCAGCCAAGAAAGACTGGGACAGGGGGCGCGGGAGCAGTACTTC
NA,TRBV27,NA,TRBJ2-1,CASRHPARPSYNEQFF,TGTGCCAGCAGACACCCCGCCAGGCCCTCCTACAATGAGCAGTTCTTC
TRBD1,TRBV27,once,TRBJ1-2,CASTHRDSTGGYTF,TGTGCCAGCACCCACCGGGACAGCACTGGGGGCTACACCTTC
NA,TRBV11-2,NA,TRBJ2-2,CASSLEAGLHTGELFF,TGTGCCAGCAGCTTAGAGGCAGGGCTTCACACCGGGGAGCTGTTTTTT
NA,TRBV27,NA,TRBJ2-7,CASSVVRGEQYF,TGTGCCAGCAGCGTAGTCAGGGGCGAGCAGTACTTC
TRBD1,TRBV5-4,NA,TRBJ1-4,CASSPTGGNEKLFF,TGTGCCAGCAGCCCGACAGGGGGTAATGAAAAACTGTTTTTT